This T cell receptor (beta chain) was sequenced during a study of Graves' ophthalmopathy and Graves' hyperthyroidism. The study, taken as a whole, reports: In blood, most expanded thyroid clonotypes above 0.001 frequency were also detected. Stable hyperthyroidism and ophthalmopathy were told apart by a 13-signature model, which achieved 85% to 90% sensitivity and approximately 82% specificity.

RNA transcripts were the template, and TCR beta CDR3 regions were amplified from them. An opening RT-PCR round employed HTBI primers and preceded a second-round multiplex PCR. TCRdb ran MiXCR on the multiplex PCR reads and lists one entry per CDR3 protein. There are some 360,000 distinct CDR3 sequences in the sample; roughly 17% occur only once, and 2% to 2.5% lies in the top ten. The CDR3 sequence is 20 residues long. V shed 4 bases, J shed 0 bases, and the junction held 13 bases outside the gene matches. Germline loops: CDR1 LGHNA, CDR2 YSLEER. This clonotype was seen many times. Its antigen remains unidentified.

The V call is TRBV4-3, the J call TRBJ2-7; TRBD2 agrees at 15 bases. The clonotype originates from an adult woman with stable Graves' hyperthyroidism. Source material: peripheral blood. The DNA of the CDR3 is TGCGCCAGCAGCCTCTCACCTAGGACTAGCGGGAGGGCGAGCTCCTACGAGCAGTACTTC. Translation gives CASSLSPRTSGRASSYEQYF.